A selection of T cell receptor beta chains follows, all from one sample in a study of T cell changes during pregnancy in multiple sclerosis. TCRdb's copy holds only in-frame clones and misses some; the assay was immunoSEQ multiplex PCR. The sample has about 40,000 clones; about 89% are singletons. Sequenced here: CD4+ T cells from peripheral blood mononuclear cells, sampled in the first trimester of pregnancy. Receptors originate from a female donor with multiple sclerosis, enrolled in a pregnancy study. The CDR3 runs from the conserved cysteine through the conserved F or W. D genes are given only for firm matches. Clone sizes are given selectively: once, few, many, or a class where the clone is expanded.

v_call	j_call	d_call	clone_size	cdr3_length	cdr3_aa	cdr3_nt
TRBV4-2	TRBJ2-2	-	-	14	CASSPPSAAWELFF	TGTGCCAGCAGCCCCCCCTCGGCGGCCTGGGAGCTGTTTTTT
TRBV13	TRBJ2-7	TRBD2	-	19	CASSLGPSAGGRAGYEQYF	TGTGCCAGCAGCTTAGGCCCCAGTGCGGGCGGGAGGGCCGGCTACGAGCAGTACTTC
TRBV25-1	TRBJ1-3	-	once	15	CASSEMGRPGNTIYF	TGTGCCAGCAGTGAAATGGGGAGACCTGGAAACACCATATATTTT
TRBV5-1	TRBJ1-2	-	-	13	CASRDTQFYGYTF	TGCGCCAGCAGGGACACCCAGTTCTATGGCTACACCTTC
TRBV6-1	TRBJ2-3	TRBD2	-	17	CASSEIGPAGGTDTQYF	TGTGCCAGCAGTGAGATAGGGCCGGCGGGGGGCACAGATACGCAGTATTTT
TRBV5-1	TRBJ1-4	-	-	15	CASSLVGATNEKLFF	TGCGCCAGCAGCTTGGTAGGGGCAACTAATGAAAAACTGTTTTTT
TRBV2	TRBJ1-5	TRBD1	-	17	CASTRQGARDSNQPQHF	TGTGCCAGCACCCGACAGGGGGCGCGGGATAGCAATCAGCCCCAGCATTTT
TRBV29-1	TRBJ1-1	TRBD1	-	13	CSVVRAGGSEAFF	TGCAGCGTTGTTAGGGCAGGGGGATCTGAAGCTTTCTTT
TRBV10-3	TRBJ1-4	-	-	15	CAISDPLKDGEKLFF	TGTGCCATCAGTGACCCCCTAAAAGACGGGGAAAAACTGTTTTTT
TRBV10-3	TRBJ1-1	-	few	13	CAISESLNTEAFF	TGTGCCATCAGTGAGTCCTTGAACACTGAAGCTTTCTTT
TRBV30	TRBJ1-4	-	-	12	CAWSVRLEKLFF	TGTGCCTGGAGTGTACGGTTGGAAAAACTGTTTTTT
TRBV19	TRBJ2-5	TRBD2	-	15	CASRRTSGGQETQYF	TGTGCCAGTAGGCGGACTAGCGGGGGGCAAGAGACCCAGTACTTC
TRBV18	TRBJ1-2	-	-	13	CASSNDRTYGYTF	TGTGCCAGCTCAAACGACAGGACGTATGGCTACACCTTC
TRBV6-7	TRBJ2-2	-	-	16	CASSYAKAGSTGELFF	TGTGCCAGCAGTTACGCCAAAGCAGGGTCCACCGGGGAGCTGTTTTTT
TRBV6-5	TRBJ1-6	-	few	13	CASGPDYNSPLHF	TGTGCCAGCGGGCCGGATTATAATTCACCCCTCCACTTT
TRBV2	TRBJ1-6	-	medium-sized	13	CASVSVDNSPLHF	TGTGCCAGCGTGTCGGTCGATAATTCACCCCTCCACTTT
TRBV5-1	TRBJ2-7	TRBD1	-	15	CASSLGWTGAYEQYF	TGCGCCAGCAGCTTGGGATGGACAGGGGCCTACGAGCAGTACTTC
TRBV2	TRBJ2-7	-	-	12	CASTTASYEQYF	TGTGCCAGCACGACAGCTTCCTACGAGCAGTACTTC
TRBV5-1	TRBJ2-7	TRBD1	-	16	CASSLGGLTGGGEQYF	TGCGCCAGCAGCTTGGGGGGGTTAACAGGGGGCGGCGAGCAGTACTTC
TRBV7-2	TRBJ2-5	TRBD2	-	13	CASRFSGGETQYF	TGTGCCAGCAGATTCAGCGGGGGAGAGACCCAGTACTTC
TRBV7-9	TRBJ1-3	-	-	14	CASSLAASGNTIYF	TGTGCCAGCAGCTTAGCGGCCTCTGGAAACACCATATATTTT
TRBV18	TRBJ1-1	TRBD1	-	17	CASSPPGTGGLGTEAFF	TGTGCCAGCTCACCACCCGGGACAGGGGGCTTGGGCACTGAAGCTTTCTTT
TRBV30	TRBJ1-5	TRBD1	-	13	CAWSKTGDQPQHF	TGTGCCTGGAGTAAGACAGGGGACCAGCCCCAGCATTTT
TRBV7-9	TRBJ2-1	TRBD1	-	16	CASSPLGAGTGNEQFF	TGTGCCAGCAGCCCTCTAGGCGCCGGGACAGGGAATGAGCAGTTCTTC
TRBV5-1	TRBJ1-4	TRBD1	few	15	CASSLRSTGGEKLFF	TGCGCCAGCAGCTTGCGTTCTACAGGGGGTGAAAAACTGTTTTTT
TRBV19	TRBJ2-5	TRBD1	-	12	CASSVTGETQYF	TGTGCCAGTAGTGTGACAGGGGAGACCCAGTACTTC
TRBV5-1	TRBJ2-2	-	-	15	CASSLVTQYPGELFF	TGCGCCAGCAGCTTGGTGACACAATACCCCGGGGAGCTGTTTTTT
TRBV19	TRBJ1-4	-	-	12	CASSWTEEKLFF	TGTGCCAGTAGTTGGACAGAAGAAAAACTGTTTTTT
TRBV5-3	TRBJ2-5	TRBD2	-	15	CARSLVREVGKTQYF	TGTGCCAGAAGCTTGGTACGGGAGGTAGGGAAGACCCAGTACTTC
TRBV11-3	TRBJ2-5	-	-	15	CASSPGGSAGETQYF	TGTGCCAGCAGCCCCGGGGGTTCGGCTGGGGAGACCCAGTACTTC
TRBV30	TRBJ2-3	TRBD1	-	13	CAWVTGGADTQYF	TGTGCCTGGGTGACAGGGGGAGCAGATACGCAGTATTTT
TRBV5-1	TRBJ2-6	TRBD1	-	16	CASSTGGHSGANVLTF	TGCGCCAGTTCGACAGGGGGGCACTCTGGGGCCAACGTCCTGACTTTC
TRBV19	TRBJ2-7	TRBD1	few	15	CASSVVGTGEYEQYF	TGTGCCAGTAGTGTAGTCGGGACAGGGGAGTACGAGCAGTACTTC
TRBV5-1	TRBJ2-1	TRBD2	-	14	CASSLDGGDNEQFF	TGCGCCAGCAGCTTGGATGGGGGGGACAATGAGCAGTTCTTC
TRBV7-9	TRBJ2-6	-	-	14	CASSLVAGANVLTF	TGTGCCAGCAGCTTGGTAGCTGGGGCCAACGTCCTGACTTTC
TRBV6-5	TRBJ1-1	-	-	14	CASSPGQWNTEAFF	TGTGCCAGCAGTCCAGGACAGTGGAACACTGAAGCTTTCTTT
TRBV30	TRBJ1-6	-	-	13	CAWRGPGNSPLHF	TGTGCCTGGAGAGGACCAGGGAATTCACCCCTCCACTTT